One and the same sample provided the 28 T cell receptor beta chains below, sequenced in a study of OX40 agonist ivuxolimab in advanced cancers. The receptor library was made with the immunoSEQ multiplex PCR assay. TCRdb stores this immuneACCESS table with in-frame sequences only. Part of the clones is absent; in the studies checked, under half of the shortfall reflects unresolved V genes, and no reason is known for the rest. In this sample the table shows tens of thousands of clones, around four fifths of which occur a single time. The ten largest clones add up to around 4.5% of the sample. The sequencing used CD4+ or CD8+ T cells sorted from blood, collected in a trial of the OX40 agonist ivuxolimab. The receptors come from an adult with an advanced solid tumor such as melanoma, head and neck, liver or kidney cancer.

J is TRBJ2-3 and V is TRBV18, with D uncertain. The CDR3 totals 15 residues. Trimming shortened V by 3 bases and J by 2 bases, and 12 bases separated the two germline ends. CDR1 and CDR2 (germline): KGHSH, LQKENI. In nucleotides, the CDR3 is TGTGCCAGCTCACCTTCCCCCGCCCCCACAGATACGCAGTATTTT. Translated, it gives CASSPSPAPTDTQYF. Full variable domain (missing parts from reference TRBV18 and TRBJ2-3): NAGVMQNPRHLVRRRGQEARLRCSPMKGHSHVYWYRQLPEEGLKFMVYLQKENIIDESGMPKERFSAEFPKEGPSILRIQQVVRGDSAAYFCASSPSPAPTDTQYFGPGTRLTVL.

This clone came up once. The rearrangement links TRBV5-6 to TRBJ2-5; D may be TRBD2 (6 bases). The CDR3 is made up of 16 amino acids. Per the germline V gene, CDR1 is SGHDT and CDR2 is YYEEEE. V lost 0 bases to trimming and J lost 4 bases, with 16 bases between them. The CDR3 sequence: CASSLGAGTVGETQYF. For the CDR3, the DNA is TGTGCCAGCAGCTTGGGGGCGGGGACGGTAGGAGAGACCCAGTACTTC.

This clone was seen just once. The V gene is TRBV7-8, the J gene TRBJ2-5; D might be TRBD2 (5 bases). Looked up from germline, CDR1 is SGHVS and CDR2 is FQNEAQ. Between the trimmed V and J ends, which lost 5 bases and 1 base, there was a span of 11 bases. This CDR3 has 14 residues. CDR3 DNA: TGTGCCAGCAGCCATACTAGAGTCCAAGAGACCCAGTACTTC. Translating it yields CASSHTRVQETQYF.

V and J are TRBV5-1 and TRBJ1-2; 9 nucleotides align to TRBD1. The germline gives CDR1 SGHRS, CDR2 YFSETQ. This CDR3 spans 14 amino acids. V lost 3 bases and J lost 3; bases outside the gene matches: 3. Here the CDR3 reads CASSWGQGYYGYTF. DNA for the CDR3: TGCGCCAGCAGCTGGGGACAGGGATACTATGGCTACACCTTC.

V is TRBV11-2 and J is TRBJ1-1; a weak D match, TRBD1 (6 bases). Germline assignment: CDR1 SGHAT and CDR2 FQNNGV. Trimming removed 2 bases at V and 7 bases at J, with 11 bases between. The CDR3 covers 13 residues. This CDR3 reads CASSLTTGSEAFF. CDR3 nucleotides: TGTGCCAGCAGCTTAACTACAGGGAGTGAAGCTTTCTTT.

CDR3 sequence: CASSSLRDRGYEQYF. The CDR3 region has the DNA TGTGCCAGCAGCAGCCTCCGGGACAGAGGGTACGAGCAGTACTTC. V and J are TRBV7-8 and TRBJ2-7, with TRBD1 matching 7 bases. This CDR3 contains 15 residues. V shed 5 bases and J 4 bases; nucleotides not matched to a gene: 11. The germline CDR1 and CDR2 sequences are SGHVS and FQNEAQ.

V gene TRBV5-1 combines with J gene TRBJ2-3; 8 bases fit TRBD1. The germline V gene encodes CDR1 SGHRS and CDR2 YFSETQ. V trimming: 4 bases; J trimming: 6 bases; junction bases outside the gene matches: 10. The CDR3 is 15 residues long. The CDR3: CASSDTGTGADTQYF. Written as DNA, the CDR3 is TGCGCCAGCAGCGATACCGGGACAGGAGCCGATACGCAGTATTTT. The entire variable domain, with the rest obtained from reference TRBV5-1 and TRBJ2-3, is as follows: KAGVTQTPRYLIKTRGQQVTLSCSPISGHRSVSWYQQTPGQGLQFLFEYFSETQRNKGNFPGRFSGRQFSNSRSEMNVSTLELGDSALYLCASSDTGTGADTQYFGPGTRLTVL.

This chain links TRBV6-1 with TRBJ1-5, with TRBD1 matching over 8 bases. Germline assignment: CDR1 MNHNS and CDR2 SASEGT. The CDR3 runs 16 residues. Unmatched junction bases numbered 6, after V lost 4 bases and J lost 1 base. CDR3 amino acids: CASSVARGPSNQPQHF. In DNA, the CDR3 is TGTGCCAGCAGTGTAGCCAGGGGGCCGAGCAATCAGCCCCAGCATTTT.

This sequence joins TRBV6-5 and TRBJ1-4, with D tentatively TRBD1 (5 bases). The length of the CDR3 is 14 residues. CDR1 is MNHEY and CDR2 is SVGAGI in the germline V gene. Trimming cost V 5 bases and J 1 base, with 8 bases left between them. CDR3 protein: CASSRGVTNEKLFF. DNA of the CDR3: TGTGCCAGCAGTAGGGGAGTAACTAATGAAAAACTGTTTTTT.

For the CDR3, the DNA is TGCGCCAGCACTTTGGGGGGTGGTGAGGGCAATGAGCAGTTCTTC. Amino acids: CASTLGGGEGNEQFF. V usage is TRBV5-1 and J usage is TRBJ2-1; tentatively, D is TRBD2 (6 bases). The CDR3 runs to 15 residues. CDR1 SGHRS and CDR2 YFSETQ come from the germline V gene. The germline V and J ends were trimmed by 6 bases and 6 bases, with 19 bases remaining between them. The entire variable domain, with the rest obtained from reference TRBV5-1 and TRBJ2-1, is as follows: KAGVTQTPRYLIKTRGQQVTLSCSPISGHRSVSWYQQTPGQGLQFLFEYFSETQRNKGNFPGRFSGRQFSNSRSEMNVSTLELGDSALYLCASTLGGGEGNEQFFGPGTRLTVL.

The chain employs TRBV2 and TRBJ2-1; D is uncertain. The CDR3 runs to 11 residues. Germline V lookup: CDR1 SNHLY, CDR2 FYNNEI. V shed 4 bases and J shed 5 bases, with 3 bases lying between them. The CDR3 DNA sequence: TGTGCCAGCAGTGGGGACAATGAGCAGTTCTTC. This sequence encodes CASSGDNEQFF.

This clone turned up a few times. V is TRBV28 and J is TRBJ1-1; 7 bases fit TRBD1. Trimming cost V 5 bases and J 6 bases; bases outside gene matches: 6. Per the germline V gene, CDR1 is MDHEN and CDR2 is SYDVKM. This CDR3 is built from 13 residues. The CDR3 here is CASSRPTGSEAFF. In nucleotides, the CDR3 is TGTGCCAGCAGTAGACCGACAGGGTCTGAAGCTTTCTTT.

V is TRBV5-6 and J is TRBJ1-3; possible D gene TRBD1, 6 bases. CDR1 SGHDT and CDR2 YYEEEE come from the germline V gene. V lost 2 bases, J lost 0 bases, and 12 bases lay in between. The CDR3 spans 16 residues. CDR3 coding DNA: TGTGCCAGCAGCTTATCGGGGGCCAACTCTGGAAACACCATATATTTT. This gives the protein CASSLSGANSGNTIYF.

The V call is TRBV27, the J call TRBJ1-5; 7 bases fit TRBD1. This CDR3 is 14 amino acids long. Germline V gene lookup returns CDR1 MNHEY and CDR2 SMNVEV (reference sequence). V lost 6 bases and J lost 4; bases outside the gene matches: 6. The CDR3 coding sequence is TGTGCCAGCAGGAAACAGGGGTTGAATCAGCCCCAGCATTTT. It encodes CASRKQGLNQPQHF.

This clone is a singleton in its sample. This chain links TRBV7-2 with TRBJ1-5, with D possibly matching TRBD1 (6 bases). V was clipped by 1 base and J by 6 bases, with 13 bases between them. This CDR3 is built from 15 residues. Germline V CDR1 and CDR2: SGHTA, FQGNSA. CDR3 residues: CASSLGDRRVQPQHF. DNA of the CDR3: TGTGCCAGCAGCTTAGGAGACAGGAGGGTTCAGCCCCAGCATTTT.

The rearrangement links TRBV28 to TRBJ2-3; D is unclear. The V gene lost 3 bases and the J gene lost 2 bases, with 9 bases spanning the gap. Looked up from germline, CDR1 is MDHEN and CDR2 is SYDVKM. The CDR3 length is 14 residues. The CDR3 DNA sequence: TGTGCCAGCAGTTTCTCCAGAAACACAGATACGCAGTATTTT. Protein sequence: CASSFSRNTDTQYF.

The chain employs TRBV10-3 and TRBJ2-5; 8 nucleotides match TRBD1. This CDR3 has 14 residues. The V gene's germline CDR1 is ENHRY and CDR2 SYGVKD. V shed 3 bases and J 2 bases; nucleotides not matched to a gene: 2. The CDR3 protein is CAISDNRGQETQYF. In DNA, the CDR3 is TGTGCCATCAGTGATAACAGGGGGCAAGAGACCCAGTACTTC.

The chain couples TRBV6-1 to TRBJ2-5, with D perhaps given as TRBD1 or TRBD2 (6 bases each). The V end was cut by 10 bases, the J end by 2 bases, with 14 bases between. CDR3 length equals 13 residues. Per germline, CDR1 MNHNS and CDR2 SASEGT. The DNA for the CDR3 is TGTGCCACCGAGACGGGGGCTCAAGAGACCCAGTACTTC. As protein: CATETGAQETQYF.

This clone came up once. The chain carries TRBV6-5 and TRBJ2-7; 8 bases line up with TRBD1. Germline V gene sequence: CDR1 MNHEY, CDR2 SVGAGI. With V trimmed by 5 bases and J by 4 bases, 7 bases remained unmatched. This CDR3 comprises 14 residues. The CDR3 loop is CASSPGTGKYEQYF. The CDR3 DNA follows: TGTGCCAGCAGTCCCGGGACAGGTAAATACGAGCAGTACTTC.

The V gene is TRBV7-2, the J gene TRBJ2-3, with TRBD2 matching 9 bases. CDR3 size: 15 residues. Germline CDR1 SGHTA, CDR2 FQGNSA. Trimming removed 5 bases from V and 4 bases from J; junction bases left unmatched: 7. CDR3 sequence reads: CASSKLAGSSDTQYF. As DNA, the CDR3 is TGTGCCAGCAGCAAACTAGCGGGCAGCTCAGATACGCAGTATTTT.

This chain joins TRBV28 and TRBJ2-6, with D unresolved. The V end lost 5 bases, the J end lost 7 bases, and 6 bases lay between the germline ends. CDR3 length: 12 amino acids. Germline CDR1 is MDHEN and CDR2 is SYDVKM. The CDR3 loop reads CASSPPANVLTF. The CDR3 bases are TGTGCCAGCAGTCCACCAGCCAACGTCCTGACTTTC.

The V gene is TRBV10-3, the J gene TRBJ1-6; D gene uncertain. The CDR3 totals 14 residues. The germline V gene encodes CDR1 ENHRY and CDR2 SYGVKD. Trimming pared 10 bases from V and 0 bases from J, leaving 10 bases between. The CDR3 DNA follows: TGTGCCACTCGACTGAGCTCCTATAATTCACCCCTCCACTTT. Translation gives CATRLSSYNSPLHF.

The chain combines TRBV19 with TRBJ1-4, with D hard to call. The CDR3 is made up of 11 amino acids. Germline values: CDR1 LNHDA, CDR2 SQIVND (reference sequence). The ends were cut back, 7 bases at V and 6 bases at J, with 6 bases in the middle. The CDR3 DNA sequence: TGTGCCAGTAAAGAGGATGAAAAACTGTTTTTT. This sequence encodes CASKEDEKLFF.

The chain links TRBV28 to TRBJ1-5; D possibly corresponds to TRBD1 (5 bases). The CDR3 covers 14 residues. Trimming took off 6 bases at V and 7 bases at J, with 16 bases between the two ends. The germline V gene has CDR1 MDHEN and CDR2 SYDVKM. As DNA, the CDR3 is TGTGCCAGCAGCCTCCAGGGAGGAGGGCAGCCCCAGCATTTT. Translating it yields CASSLQGGGQPQHF.

The chain recombines TRBV7-8 with TRBJ1-4; the match to TRBD1 covers 10 bases. Germline trimming cut 4 bases from V and 7 bases from J; bases unmatched to any gene: 3. The CDR3 is made up of 14 amino acids. CDR1 SGHVS and CDR2 FQNEAQ come from the germline V gene. The CDR3 protein is CASSSGTGAEKLFF. As DNA, the CDR3 is TGTGCCAGCAGCTCCGGGACAGGGGCTGAAAAACTGTTTTTT.

The chain carries TRBV6-1 and TRBJ1-1, with D maybe TRBD1 (6 bases). The ends were cut back, 8 bases at V and 1 base at J, with 17 bases in the middle. The CDR3 length is 15 residues. Germline CDR1 MNHNS, CDR2 SASEGT. The CDR3 DNA reads as TGTGCCAGCTCACTAGGGGGGGCGGGGAACACTGAAGCTTTCTTT. Translated, it gives CASSLGGAGNTEAFF.

This rearrangement joins TRBV27 to TRBJ1-1; D not resolved. The CDR3 length is 14 residues. The V and J ends lost 6 bases and 11 bases respectively, with 22 bases between them. Germline assignment: CDR1 MNHEY and CDR2 SMNVEV (reference sequence). The DNA of the CDR3 is TGTGCCAGCAGACCACAACCGGGCACTTCCACTGCTTTCTTT. Translating gives CASRPQPGTSTAFF.

The V gene is TRBV19, the J gene TRBJ2-6; D uncertain. The CDR3 runs to 14 residues. CDR1 and CDR2 from the germline V gene are LNHDA and SQIVND (reference sequence). Trimming removed 5 bases at V and 0 bases at J, with 5 bases between. The CDR3 here is CASSLISGANVLTF. The CDR3 bases are TGTGCCAGTAGTCTGATCTCTGGGGCCAACGTCCTGACTTTC.